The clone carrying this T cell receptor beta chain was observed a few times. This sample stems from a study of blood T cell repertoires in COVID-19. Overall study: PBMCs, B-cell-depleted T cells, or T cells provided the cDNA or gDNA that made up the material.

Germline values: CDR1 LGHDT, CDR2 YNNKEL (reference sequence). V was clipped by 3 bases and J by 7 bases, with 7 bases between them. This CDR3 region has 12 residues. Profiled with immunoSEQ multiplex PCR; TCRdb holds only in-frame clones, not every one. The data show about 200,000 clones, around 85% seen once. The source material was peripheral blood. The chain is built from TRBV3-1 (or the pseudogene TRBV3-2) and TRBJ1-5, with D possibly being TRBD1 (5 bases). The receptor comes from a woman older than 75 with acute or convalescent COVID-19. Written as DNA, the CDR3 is TGTGCCAGCAGCCACAGACAGCAGCCCCAGCATTTT. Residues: CASSHRQQPQHF.